The rows below give T cell receptor beta chains drawn from one sample of a study of blood T cell repertoires in COVID-19. Sequencing used immunoSEQ multiplex PCR; TCRdb keeps in-frame clones, though not all of them. The sample contains a few hundred thousand clones, roughly 90% of which appear only once. Sequenced material: peripheral blood. Every receptor here comes from a young woman with acute or convalescent COVID-19. Each CDR3 is given with its conserved first and last residue. The order of the fields is clone size, D gene, J gene, V gene, CDR3 protein, CDR3 DNA. D genes are given only for firm matches. Rows give clone size only sometimes, using once, few, many, or a class for an expanded clone.

size: -
D: -
J: TRBJ2-2
V: TRBV9
CDR3: CASSVLLNTGELFF
DNA: TGTGCCAGCAGCGTGTTATTGAACACCGGGGAGCTGTTTTTT

size: -
D: TRBD1
J: TRBJ2-7
V: TRBV10-1
CDR3: CASSKPGQGGSSSYEQYF
DNA: TGCGCCAGCAGCAAGCCGGGACAGGGGGGCTCGAGCTCCTACGAGCAGTACTTC

size: -
D: TRBD1
J: TRBJ1-6
V: TRBV7-9
CDR3: CASSMTGTDNSPLHF
DNA: TGTGCCAGCAGCATGACCGGGACAGATAATTCACCCCTCCACTTT

size: -
D: -
J: TRBJ2-2
V: TRBV11-2
CDR3: CASSLGLAGTGELFF
DNA: TGTGCCAGCAGCTTAGGGCTAGCAGGCACCGGGGAGCTGTTTTTT

size: -
D: -
J: TRBJ2-2
V: TRBV7-8
CDR3: CASSLVDSNTGELFF
DNA: TGTGCCAGCAGCTTAGTTGACTCCAACACCGGGGAGCTGTTTTTT

size: -
D: TRBD2
J: TRBJ2-1
V: TRBV5-5
CDR3: CASSPRGLAEYNEQFF
DNA: TGTGCCAGCAGCCCCCGAGGACTAGCGGAGTACAATGAGCAGTTCTTC

size: few
D: -
J: TRBJ1-3
V: TRBV25-1
CDR3: CASSSSPTGNTIYF
DNA: TGTGCCAGCAGTAGCTCACCCACTGGAAACACCATATATTTT

size: -
D: TRBD1
J: TRBJ2-7
V: TRBV19
CDR3: CASSIAATTGTGSYEQYF
DNA: TGTGCCAGTAGTATCGCTGCTACTACCGGGACAGGCTCCTACGAGCAGTACTTC

size: -
D: -
J: TRBJ2-5
V: TRBV11-2
CDR3: CASSPLGQETQYF
DNA: TGTGCCAGCAGCCCCCTCGGCCAAGAGACCCAGTACTTC

size: -
D: TRBD1
J: TRBJ1-1
V: TRBV14
CDR3: CASAGDRAAFF
DNA: TGTGCCAGCGCGGGGGACAGGGCGGCTTTCTTT

size: -
D: TRBD1
J: TRBJ1-5
V: TRBV2
CDR3: CASSTRTGTSQPQHF
DNA: TGTGCCAGCAGTACCCGGACAGGGACAAGTCAGCCCCAGCATTTT

size: -
D: TRBD1
J: TRBJ2-5
V: TRBV24-1
CDR3: CATSDKDRGGQETQYF
DNA: TGTGCCACCAGTGACAAGGACAGGGGTGGCCAAGAGACCCAGTACTTC

size: -
D: -
J: TRBJ2-2
V: TRBV29-1
CDR3: CSVEEGANTGELFF
DNA: TGCAGCGTAGAGGAGGGAGCGAACACCGGGGAGCTGTTTTTT

size: -
D: -
J: TRBJ1-1
V: TRBV18
CDR3: CASSPIPATGDTEAFF
DNA: TGTGCCAGCTCACCGATTCCAGCGACGGGAGACACTGAAGCTTTCTTT

size: -
D: -
J: TRBJ2-1
V: TRBV5-4
CDR3: CASSLGQPYNEQFF
DNA: TGTGCCAGCAGCTTGGGACAGCCTTACAATGAGCAGTTCTTC

size: -
D: TRBD1
J: TRBJ2-7
V: TRBV24-1
CDR3: CATSDPGTGYHEQYF
DNA: TGTGCCACCAGTGACCCCGGGACAGGGTACCACGAGCAGTACTTC

size: once
D: -
J: TRBJ1-3
V: TRBV3-1/TRBV3-2
CDR3: CASSQKRLQGNTIYF
DNA: TGTGCCAGCAGCCAAAAGCGGCTGCAGGGAAACACCATATATTTT

size: -
D: TRBD1
J: TRBJ1-4
V: TRBV12-5
CDR3: CASGRDRVNEKLFF
DNA: TGTGCTAGTGGCCGGGACAGGGTGAATGAAAAACTGTTTTTT

size: -
D: -
J: TRBJ2-1
V: TRBV6-5
CDR3: CASSPGRDSSNEQFF
DNA: TGTGCCAGCAGCCCCGGAAGAGACTCGTCCAATGAGCAGTTCTTC

size: -
D: -
J: TRBJ2-2
V: TRBV2
CDR3: CASSLNPDGERTGELFF
DNA: TGTGCCAGCAGTTTGAATCCGGACGGGGAACGGACCGGGGAGCTGTTTTTT

size: -
D: -
J: TRBJ1-2
V: TRBV28
CDR3: CASSHGGAEGYTF
DNA: TGTGCCAGCAGTCATGGGGGGGCTGAAGGCTACACCTTC

size: -
D: TRBD2
J: TRBJ2-2
V: TRBV6-2/TRBV6-3
CDR3: CASSQAGTDTGELFF
DNA: TGTGCCAGCAGTCAAGCGGGAACGGACACCGGGGAGCTGTTTTTT

size: -
D: -
J: TRBJ1-6
V: TRBV19
CDR3: CASTPQRGSYNSPLHF
DNA: TGTGCCAGTACCCCCCAGCGAGGTTCCTATAATTCACCCCTCCACTTT

size: -
D: -
J: TRBJ1-2
V: TRBV9
CDR3: CASSVETGPDYGYTF
DNA: TGTGCCAGCAGCGTAGAAACAGGGCCTGACTATGGCTACACCTTC

size: -
D: -
J: TRBJ2-5
V: TRBV7-9
CDR3: CASSSDSPETQYF
DNA: TGTGCCAGCAGCTCAGATTCTCCGGAGACCCAGTACTTC

size: -
D: TRBD2
J: TRBJ2-1
V: TRBV11-1
CDR3: CASSLWSGSAFEQFF
DNA: TGTGCCAGCAGCTTATGGAGCGGGAGCGCTTTTGAGCAGTTCTTC

size: -
D: -
J: TRBJ2-1
V: TRBV12-3/TRBV12-4
CDR3: CASFGVSGDEQFF
DNA: TGTGCCAGTTTCGGAGTTAGCGGAGATGAGCAGTTCTTC

size: -
D: -
J: TRBJ2-1
V: TRBV7-2
CDR3: CASSLVPRDNEQFF
DNA: TGTGCCAGCAGCTTAGTCCCGAGGGACAATGAGCAGTTCTTC

size: -
D: TRBD2
J: TRBJ2-5
V: TRBV6-5
CDR3: CASSLRLAGETQYF
DNA: TGTGCCAGCAGTCTTCGACTAGCGGGAGAGACCCAGTACTTC

size: -
D: -
J: TRBJ1-1
V: TRBV12-5
CDR3: CASGLVRRGEAFF
DNA: TGTGCTAGTGGTTTGGTACGGAGGGGTGAAGCTTTCTTT

size: once
D: TRBD2
J: TRBJ2-1
V: TRBV11-3
CDR3: CASSLRLAGVDEQFF
DNA: TGTGCCAGCAGCCTAAGGCTAGCGGGAGTAGACGAGCAGTTCTTC

size: -
D: -
J: TRBJ2-1
V: TRBV6-2/TRBV6-3
CDR3: CASSIDRSSYNEQFF
DNA: TGTGCCAGCAGTATCGACAGGAGCTCCTACAATGAGCAGTTCTTC

size: -
D: -
J: TRBJ2-7
V: TRBV7-9
CDR3: CASSSRGGLIYEQYF
DNA: TGTGCCAGCAGCTCAAGGGGAGGACTAATCTACGAGCAGTACTTC

size: few
D: -
J: TRBJ1-2
V: TRBV7-9
CDR3: CASRPNTGIGNYGYTF
DNA: TGTGCCAGCAGACCAAATACAGGGATCGGGAACTATGGCTACACCTTC

size: -
D: -
J: TRBJ1-2
V: TRBV19
CDR3: CASSVNRVHFGYTF
DNA: TGTGCCAGTAGTGTTAACAGGGTCCACTTCGGCTACACCTTC

size: -
D: -
J: TRBJ2-7
V: TRBV6-5
CDR3: CASSPDFYEQYF
DNA: TGTGCCAGCAGTCCGGACTTCTACGAGCAGTACTTC

size: -
D: -
J: TRBJ2-5
V: TRBV9
CDR3: CASSVDQTGDTQWETQYF
DNA: TGTGCCAGCAGCGTAGATCAGACAGGAGATACTCAGTGGGAGACCCAGTACTTC

size: -
D: -
J: TRBJ1-5
V: TRBV6-1
CDR3: CASSETTLLTPQHF
DNA: TGTGCCAGCAGTGAAACAACACTACTGACGCCCCAGCATTTT

size: -
D: -
J: TRBJ1-5
V: TRBV19
CDR3: CASLSDKRSNQPQHF
DNA: TGTGCCAGTCTTAGCGACAAGCGAAGCAATCAGCCCCAGCATTTT

size: -
D: -
J: TRBJ2-6
V: TRBV5-1
CDR3: CASSSAGPGANVLTF
DNA: TGCGCCAGCAGCTCAGCAGGGCCTGGGGCCAACGTCCTGACTTTC

size: -
D: TRBD2
J: TRBJ2-3
V: TRBV4-2
CDR3: CASSQGHREADTQYF
DNA: TGTGCCAGCAGCCAAGGCCACCGGGAGGCAGATACGCAGTATTTT